This TCR beta chain was identified in a study of blood T cell repertoires in COVID-19 (TCRdb year 2020). About the full investigation: Samples covering the acute and convalescent phases of COVID-19 were provided by collaborators in the United States, Italy and Spain. The repertoires were released in a freely available public database intended as a resource for research on the immune response to SARS-CoV-2. Samples came from the ongoing ImmuneRACE study (first 160 participants) plus 1,254 subjects from 6 global collaborators. A de-identified subject ID, COVID-19 status, age in years and sex were almost always included in the sample metadata. The dataset comprised deeply sampled blood TCRbeta repertoires from subjects exposed to, actively infected with, or recovered from COVID-19. HLA class I and class II types, where available, came from metadata supplied by the sample provider rather than from assay-based typing. The material from the prospective study consisted of cDNA or gDNA derived from T cells, B-cell-depleted T cells, or PBMCs. The study at large found these results: The quantity of clinical and demographic metadata differed by source and by participant and was supplied without curation.

Remarks on this clone: The antigen it recognizes is unknown. Base-call qualities are not available, and no considerably larger clone is one nucleotide away.

The CDR3 runs 14 amino acids, cysteine and phenylalanine included. The retained sequence is limited to the CDR3, 42 bases, with the frame set at the first base. V lost 6 bases and J lost 8 bases; the stretch between them is 18 bases long. For CDR1 and CDR2, the germline V gene lists MNHEY and SVGAGI. TCRbeta CDR3 regions were amplified from genomic DNA by means of the immunoSEQ Assay, a bias-controlled multiplex PCR. The authors processed their data as follows. The number of nucleated cells in each sample was estimated from the amplification of reference gene primers within the assay. Sequence reads were collapsed and filtered to measure the absolute abundance of every unique TCRbeta CDR3 rearrangement. For each sample, productive Simpson clonality was calculated as the square root of Simpson's diversity index across productive rearrangements. TCRdb retrieved this table from immuneACCESS and kept in-frame rearrangements only. Not all clones are present; in checked studies, unresolved V genes account for under half, and no reason is known for the remainder. That table furnishes V, J and clone size, whereas the DNA furnished D and trimming. Present in this sample are 100,000 or so clones, 80% to 90% of which were seen just once. 7.5% to 10% of the sample is in the top ten clones.

Each collaborating institution followed its own protocols to collect whole blood in K2EDTA tubes. For TCRbeta analysis, collaborators shipped samples in one of three forms: frozen whole blood, isolated PBMCs, or DNA extracted from either of those sample types. Recombination connected TRBV6-5 to TRBJ2-3, with TRBD2 perhaps the D gene, on 6 matching bases. The clonotype was recovered from a middle-aged man with active or convalescent COVID-19. The source material was peripheral blood. The CDR3 sequence is CASSIGRGVATQYF. DNA sequence: TGTGCCAGCAGCATCGGGCGGGGTGTCGCTACGCAGTATTTT.